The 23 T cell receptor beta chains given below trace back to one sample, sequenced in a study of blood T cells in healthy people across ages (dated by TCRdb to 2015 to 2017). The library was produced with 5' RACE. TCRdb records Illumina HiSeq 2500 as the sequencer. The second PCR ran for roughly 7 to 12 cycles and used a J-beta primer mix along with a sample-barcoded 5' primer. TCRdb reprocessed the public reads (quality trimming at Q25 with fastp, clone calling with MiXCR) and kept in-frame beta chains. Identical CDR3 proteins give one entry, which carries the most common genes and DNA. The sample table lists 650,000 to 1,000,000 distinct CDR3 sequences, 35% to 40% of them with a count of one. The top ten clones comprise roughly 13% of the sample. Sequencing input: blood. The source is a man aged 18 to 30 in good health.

The DNA for the CDR3 is TGTGCCAGCGCCGGGTTGGCTAAGGTCCATAGCAATCAGCCCCAGCATTTT. Protein: CASAGLAKVHSNQPQHF. V gene TRBV21-1 combines with J gene TRBJ1-5; the listed D gene, TRBD1, was not tested against the DNA. TRBV21-1 is flagged as a pseudogene. This CDR3 contains 17 residues.

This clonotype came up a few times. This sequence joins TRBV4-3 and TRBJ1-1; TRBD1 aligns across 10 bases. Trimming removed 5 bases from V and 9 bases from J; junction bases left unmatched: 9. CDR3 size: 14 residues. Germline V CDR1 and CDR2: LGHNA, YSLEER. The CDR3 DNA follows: TGCGCCAGCAGCTCCCGAGGGACAGGGGCCCAAGCTTTCTTT. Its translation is CASSSRGTGAQAFF.

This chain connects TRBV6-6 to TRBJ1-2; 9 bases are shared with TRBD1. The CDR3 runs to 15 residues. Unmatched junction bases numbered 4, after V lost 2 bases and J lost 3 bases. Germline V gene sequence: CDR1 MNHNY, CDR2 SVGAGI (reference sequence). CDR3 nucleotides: TGTGCCAGCAGTTACCCGGGACAGGGCGACTATGGCTACACCTTC. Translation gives CASSYPGQGDYGYTF.

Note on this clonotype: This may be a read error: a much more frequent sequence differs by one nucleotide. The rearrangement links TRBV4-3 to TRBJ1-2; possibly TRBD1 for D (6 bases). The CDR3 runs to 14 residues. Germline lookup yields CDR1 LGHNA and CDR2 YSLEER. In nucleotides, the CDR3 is TGCGCCAGCAGCCAAGACACAGGGAACTATGACTACACCTTC. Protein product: CASSQDTGNYDYTF.

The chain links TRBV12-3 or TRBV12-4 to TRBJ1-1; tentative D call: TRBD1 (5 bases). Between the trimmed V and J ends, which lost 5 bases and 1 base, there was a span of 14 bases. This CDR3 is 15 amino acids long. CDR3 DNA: TGTGCCAGCAGTCAACGGGACGCCCGGAACACTGAAGCTTTCTTT. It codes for CASSQRDARNTEAFF.

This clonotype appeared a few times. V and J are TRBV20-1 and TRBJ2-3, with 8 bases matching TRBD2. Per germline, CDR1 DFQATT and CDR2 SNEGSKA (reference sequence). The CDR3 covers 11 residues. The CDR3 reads CSGGAEATQYF. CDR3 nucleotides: TGCAGCGGGGGGGCGGAAGCTACGCAGTATTTT.

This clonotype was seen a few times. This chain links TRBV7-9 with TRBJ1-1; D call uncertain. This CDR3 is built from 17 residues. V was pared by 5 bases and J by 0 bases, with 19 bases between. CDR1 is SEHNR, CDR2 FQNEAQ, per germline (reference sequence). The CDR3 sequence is CASSPPGTETMNTEAFF. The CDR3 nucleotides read TGTGCCAGCAGCCCCCCCGGAACAGAAACTATGAACACTGAAGCTTTCTTT.

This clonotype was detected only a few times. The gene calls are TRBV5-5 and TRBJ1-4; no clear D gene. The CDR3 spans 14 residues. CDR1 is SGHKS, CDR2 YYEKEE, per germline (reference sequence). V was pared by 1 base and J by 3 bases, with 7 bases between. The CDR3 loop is CASSLSGSNEKLFF. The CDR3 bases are TGTGCCAGCAGCTTGAGTGGGTCTAATGAAAAACTGTTTTTT.

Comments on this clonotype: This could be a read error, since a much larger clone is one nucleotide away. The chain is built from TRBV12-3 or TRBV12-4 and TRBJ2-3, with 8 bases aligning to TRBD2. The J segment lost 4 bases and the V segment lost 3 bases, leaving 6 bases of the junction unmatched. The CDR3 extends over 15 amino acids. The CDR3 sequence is CASSLGLVGADTQYF. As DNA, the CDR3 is TGTGCCAGCAGTTTGGGACTAGTGGGGGCAGATACGCAGTATTTT.

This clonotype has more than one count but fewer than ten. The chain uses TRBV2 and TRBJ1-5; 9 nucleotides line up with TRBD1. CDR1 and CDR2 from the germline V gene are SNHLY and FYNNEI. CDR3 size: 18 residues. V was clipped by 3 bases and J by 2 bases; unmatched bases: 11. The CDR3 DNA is TGTGCCAGCAGTGAGCTGGACAGGGGCCCAAGGGGCAATCAGCCCCAGCATTTT. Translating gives CASSELDRGPRGNQPQHF.

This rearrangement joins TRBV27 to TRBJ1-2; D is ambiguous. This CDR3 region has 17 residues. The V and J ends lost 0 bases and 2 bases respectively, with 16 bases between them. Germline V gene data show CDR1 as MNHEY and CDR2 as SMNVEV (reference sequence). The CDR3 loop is CASSLSSIVGRNYGYTF. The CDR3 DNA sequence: TGTGCCAGCAGTTTATCTTCTATTGTTGGACGCAACTATGGCTACACCTTC.

In DNA form, the CDR3 reads TGCGCCAGCAGCTCGGACAGGGGAAACACCGGGGAGCTGTTTTTT. Amino acid sequence: CASSSDRGNTGELFF. The chain employs TRBV5-1 and TRBJ2-2; TRBD1 agrees at 9 bases. CDR1 is SGHRS and CDR2 is YFSETQ in the germline V gene. The CDR3 is made up of 15 amino acids. V dropped 3 bases and J dropped 2; count of bases not matched to a gene: 2.

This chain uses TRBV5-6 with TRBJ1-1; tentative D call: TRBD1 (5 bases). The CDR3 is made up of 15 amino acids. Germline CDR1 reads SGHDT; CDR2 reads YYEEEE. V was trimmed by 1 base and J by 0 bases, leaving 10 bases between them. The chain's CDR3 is CASSLRAGMNTEAFF. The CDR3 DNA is TGTGCCAGCAGCTTGAGGGCAGGGATGAACACTGAAGCTTTCTTT. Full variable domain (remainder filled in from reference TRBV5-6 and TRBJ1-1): DAGVTQSPTHLIKTRGQQVTLRCSPKSGHDTVSWYQQALGQGPQFIFQYYEEEERQRGNFPDRFSGHQFPNYSSELNVNALLLGDSALYLCASSLRAGMNTEAFFGQGTRLTVV.

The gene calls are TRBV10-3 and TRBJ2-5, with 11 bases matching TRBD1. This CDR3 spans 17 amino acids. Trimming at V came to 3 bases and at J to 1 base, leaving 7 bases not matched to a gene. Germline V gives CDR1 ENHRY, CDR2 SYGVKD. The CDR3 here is CAISEGTGGNIQETQYF. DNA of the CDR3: TGTGCCATCAGTGAAGGGACAGGGGGGAATATCCAAGAGACCCAGTACTTC.

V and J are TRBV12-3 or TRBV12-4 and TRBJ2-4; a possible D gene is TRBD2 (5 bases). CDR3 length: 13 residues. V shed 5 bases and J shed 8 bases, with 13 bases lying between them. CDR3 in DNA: TGTGCCAGCAGTGCTTTAGAGGAGGACATTCAGTACTTC. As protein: CASSALEEDIQYF.

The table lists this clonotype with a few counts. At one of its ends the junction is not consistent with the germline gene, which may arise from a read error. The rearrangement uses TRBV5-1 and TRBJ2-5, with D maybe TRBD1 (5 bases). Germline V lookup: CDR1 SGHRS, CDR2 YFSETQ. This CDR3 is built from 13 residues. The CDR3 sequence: CASSLARVETRYF. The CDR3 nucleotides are TGCGCCAGCAGCTTGGCCAGGGTAGAGACCCGGTACTTC.

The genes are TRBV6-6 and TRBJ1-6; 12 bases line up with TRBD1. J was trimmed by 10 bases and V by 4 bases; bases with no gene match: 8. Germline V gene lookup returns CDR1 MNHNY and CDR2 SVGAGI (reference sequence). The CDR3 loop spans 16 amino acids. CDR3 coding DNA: TGTGCCAGCAGTTCCGGGACAGGGGGCGTCCGGTCACCCCTCCACTTT. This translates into CASSSGTGGVRSPLHF.

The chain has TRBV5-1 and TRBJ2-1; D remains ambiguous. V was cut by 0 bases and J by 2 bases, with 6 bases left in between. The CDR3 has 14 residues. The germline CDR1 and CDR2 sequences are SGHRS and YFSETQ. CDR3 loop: CASSLEGTYNEQFF. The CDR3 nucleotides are TGCGCCAGCAGCTTGGAGGGTACCTACAATGAGCAGTTCTTC.

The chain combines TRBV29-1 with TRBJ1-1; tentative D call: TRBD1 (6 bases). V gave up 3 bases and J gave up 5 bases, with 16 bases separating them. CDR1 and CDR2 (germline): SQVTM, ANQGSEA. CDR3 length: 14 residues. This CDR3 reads CSVERAGGRTEAFF. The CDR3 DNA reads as TGCAGCGTTGAGAGGGCGGGGGGCAGGACTGAAGCTTTCTTT.

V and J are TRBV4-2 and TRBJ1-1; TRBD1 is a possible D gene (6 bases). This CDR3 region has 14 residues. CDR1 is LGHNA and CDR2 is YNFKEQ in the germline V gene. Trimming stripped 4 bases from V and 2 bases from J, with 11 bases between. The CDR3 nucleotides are TGTGCCAGCAGCCCTGGGGGCCGTAACACTGAAGCTTTCTTT. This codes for CASSPGGRNTEAFF.

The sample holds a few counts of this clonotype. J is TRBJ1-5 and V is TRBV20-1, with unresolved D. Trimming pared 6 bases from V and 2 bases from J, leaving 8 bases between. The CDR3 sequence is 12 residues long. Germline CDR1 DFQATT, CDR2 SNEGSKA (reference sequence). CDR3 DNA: TGCAGTGCCGGGAAGGGCAATCAGCCCCAGCATTTT. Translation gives CSAGKGNQPQHF.

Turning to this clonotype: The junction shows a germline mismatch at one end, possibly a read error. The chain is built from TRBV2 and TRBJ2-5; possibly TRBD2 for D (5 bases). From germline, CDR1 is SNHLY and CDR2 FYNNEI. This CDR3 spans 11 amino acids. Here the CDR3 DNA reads TGTACCAGCAGCGGTAGAGAGACCCAGTACTTC. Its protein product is CTSSGRETQYF.

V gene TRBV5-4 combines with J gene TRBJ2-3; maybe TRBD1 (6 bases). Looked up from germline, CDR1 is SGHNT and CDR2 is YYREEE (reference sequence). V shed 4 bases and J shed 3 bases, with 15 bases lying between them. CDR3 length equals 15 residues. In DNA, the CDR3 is TGTGCCAGCAGCGGCAAGACAGGCGGTACAGATACGCAGTATTTT. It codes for CASSGKTGGTDTQYF.